This T cell receptor beta chain was sequenced for a study of cytotoxic CD8 clonotypes in ibrutinib-treated CLL. Across the study: Of a cohort that held 11 relapsed/refractory and some 14 treatment-naive patients, 17 were IGHV unmutated. General study results and limits: Rare overall, public clonotypes shrank or held steady under therapy. Baseline clonality exceeded age-matched healthy donors and tracked circulating CD8+ T-cell counts.

As to this clone: What it binds is unknown.

Germline V gives CDR1 SGHRS, CDR2 YFSETQ. The CDR3 is 15 residues long. The junction had 5 bases not matched to a gene; V was cut back by 3 bases and J by 1 base. Depth targeted 1 in 200,000 to 1 in 1 million T cells, averaging around 10x coverage per clonotype. The protocol was immunoSEQ multiplex PCR, while the TCRdb copy is restricted to in-frame clones and leaves out a portion. The data contain approximately 47,000 clones, about 69% of them singletons. This sequence joins TRBV5-1 and TRBJ1-2, with TRBD1 identical over 8 bases. This receptor was identified in a human donor with chronic lymphocytic leukemia. The sequenced sample was PBMCs, obtained after 24 months of ibrutinib treatment. DNA of the CDR3: TGCGCCAGCAGCTCTCGGACAGGGTTTAACTATGGCTACACCTTC. This gives the protein CASSSRTGFNYGYTF. Supplemented by reference TRBV5-1 and TRBJ1-2, the full variable domain reads KAGVTQTPRYLIKTRGQQVTLSCSPISGHRSVSWYQQTPGQGLQFLFEYFSETQRNKGNFPGRFSGRQFSNSRSEMNVSTLELGDSALYLCASSSRTGFNYGYTFGSGTRLTVV.